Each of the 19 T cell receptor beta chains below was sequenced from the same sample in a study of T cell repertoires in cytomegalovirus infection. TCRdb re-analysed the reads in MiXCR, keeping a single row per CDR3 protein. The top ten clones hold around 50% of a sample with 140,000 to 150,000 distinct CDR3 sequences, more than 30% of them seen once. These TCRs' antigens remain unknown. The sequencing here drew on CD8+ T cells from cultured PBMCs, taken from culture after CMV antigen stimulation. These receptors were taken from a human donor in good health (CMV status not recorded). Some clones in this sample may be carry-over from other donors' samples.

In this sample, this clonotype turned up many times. In nucleotides, the CDR3 is TGCAGTGCCTCTACTCCCTCTGGGGCCAACGTCCTGACTTTC. Protein: CSASTPSGANVLTF. The rearrangement joins TRBV20-1 to TRBJ2-6; D remains ambiguous. This CDR3 comprises 14 residues. CDR1 is DFQATT, CDR2 SNEGSKA, per germline (reference sequence). The V gene lost 6 bases and the J gene lost 0 bases, with 9 bases spanning the gap.

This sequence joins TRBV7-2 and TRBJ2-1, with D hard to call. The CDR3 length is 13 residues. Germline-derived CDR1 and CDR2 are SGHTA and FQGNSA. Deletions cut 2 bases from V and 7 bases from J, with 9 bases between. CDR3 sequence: CASSLNYPNEQFF. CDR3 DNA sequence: TGTGCCAGCAGCTTAAACTACCCTAATGAGCAGTTCTTC.

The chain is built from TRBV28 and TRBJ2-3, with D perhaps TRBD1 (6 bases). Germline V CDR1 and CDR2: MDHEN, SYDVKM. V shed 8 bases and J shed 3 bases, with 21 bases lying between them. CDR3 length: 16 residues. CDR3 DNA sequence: TGTGCCAGCTCAGCCCTTTCTAACAGGGAAACAGATACGCAGTATTTT. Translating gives CASSALSNRETDTQYF.

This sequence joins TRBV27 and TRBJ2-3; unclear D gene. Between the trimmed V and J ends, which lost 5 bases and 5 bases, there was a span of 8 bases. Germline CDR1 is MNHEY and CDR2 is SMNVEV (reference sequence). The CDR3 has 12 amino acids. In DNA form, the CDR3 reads TGTGCCAGCAGTCGACTCCGAGATACGCAGTATTTT. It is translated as CASSRLRDTQYF.

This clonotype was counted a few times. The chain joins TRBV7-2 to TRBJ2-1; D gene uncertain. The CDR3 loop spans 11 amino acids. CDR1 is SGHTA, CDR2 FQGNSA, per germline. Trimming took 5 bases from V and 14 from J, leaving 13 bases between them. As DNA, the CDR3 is TGTGCCAGCAGCCCCTATGCAGAGGAGTTCTTC. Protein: CASSPYAEEFF.

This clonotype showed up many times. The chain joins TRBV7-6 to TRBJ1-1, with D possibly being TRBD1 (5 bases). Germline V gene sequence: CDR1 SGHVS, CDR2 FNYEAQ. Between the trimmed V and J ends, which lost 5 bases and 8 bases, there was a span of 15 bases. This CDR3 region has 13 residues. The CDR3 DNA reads TGTGCCAGCAGCCCCACCGGGGCCGGCGAAGCTTTCTTT. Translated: CASSPTGAGEAFF.

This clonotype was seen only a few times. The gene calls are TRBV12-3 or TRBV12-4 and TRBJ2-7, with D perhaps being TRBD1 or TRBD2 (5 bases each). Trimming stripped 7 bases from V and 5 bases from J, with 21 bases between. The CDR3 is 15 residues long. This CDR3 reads CASNLMGPRGDEQYF. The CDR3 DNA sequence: TGTGCCAGCAACTTAATGGGACCGAGAGGGGACGAGCAGTACTTC.

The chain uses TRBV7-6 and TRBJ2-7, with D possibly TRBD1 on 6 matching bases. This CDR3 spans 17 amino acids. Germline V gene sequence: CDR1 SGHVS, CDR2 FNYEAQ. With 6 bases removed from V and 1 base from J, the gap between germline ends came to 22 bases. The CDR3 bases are TGTGCCAGCAGGCCCTTGCCAGGGGACGAGGCTTCCTACGAGCAGTACTTC. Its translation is CASRPLPGDEASYEQYF.

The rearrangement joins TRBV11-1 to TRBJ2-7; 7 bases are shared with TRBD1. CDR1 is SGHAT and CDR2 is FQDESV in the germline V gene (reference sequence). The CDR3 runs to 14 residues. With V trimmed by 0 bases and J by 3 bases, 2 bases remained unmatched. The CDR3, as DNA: TGTGCCAGCAGCTTAGCACAGGGGATCTACGAGCAGTACTTC. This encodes CASSLAQGIYEQYF.

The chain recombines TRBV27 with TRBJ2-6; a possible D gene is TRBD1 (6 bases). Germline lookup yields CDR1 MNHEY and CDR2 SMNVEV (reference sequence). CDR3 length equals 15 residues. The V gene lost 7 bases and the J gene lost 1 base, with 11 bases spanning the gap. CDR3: CASTTGFSGANVLTF. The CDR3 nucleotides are TGTGCCAGCACCACAGGGTTTTCTGGGGCCAACGTCCTGACTTTC.

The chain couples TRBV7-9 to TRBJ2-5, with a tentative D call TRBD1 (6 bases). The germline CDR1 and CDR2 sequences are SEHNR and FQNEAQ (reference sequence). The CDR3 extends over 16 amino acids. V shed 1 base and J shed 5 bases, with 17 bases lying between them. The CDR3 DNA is TGTGCCAGCAGCTTAGGTTGGGGGCCAAAACAGGAGACCCAGTACTTC. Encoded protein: CASSLGWGPKQETQYF.

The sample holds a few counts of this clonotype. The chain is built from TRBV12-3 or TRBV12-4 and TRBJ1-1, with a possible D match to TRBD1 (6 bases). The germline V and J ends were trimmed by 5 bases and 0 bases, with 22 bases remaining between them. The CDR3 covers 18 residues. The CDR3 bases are TGTGCCAGCAGTGGGGGGGGGCTCTGGCAGCCTATGAACACTGAAGCTTTCTTT. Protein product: CASSGGGLWQPMNTEAFF.

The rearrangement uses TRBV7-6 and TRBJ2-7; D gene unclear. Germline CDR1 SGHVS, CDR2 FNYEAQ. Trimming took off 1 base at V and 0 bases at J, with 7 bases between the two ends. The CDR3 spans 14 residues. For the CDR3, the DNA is TGTGCCAGCAGCTTAGATGCAGGCTCCTACGAGCAGTACTTC. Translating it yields CASSLDAGSYEQYF. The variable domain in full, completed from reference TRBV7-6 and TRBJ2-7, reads GAGVSQSPRYKVTKRGQDVALRCDPISGHVSLYWYRQALGQGPEFLTYFNYEAQQDKSGLPNDRFSAERPEGSISTLTIQRTEQRDSAMYRCASSLDAGSYEQYFGPGTRLTVT.

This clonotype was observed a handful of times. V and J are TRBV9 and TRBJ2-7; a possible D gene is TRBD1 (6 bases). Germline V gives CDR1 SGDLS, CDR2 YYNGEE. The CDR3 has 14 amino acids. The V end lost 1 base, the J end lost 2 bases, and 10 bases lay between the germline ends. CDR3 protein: CASSVRTGPYEQYF. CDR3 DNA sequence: TGTGCCAGCAGCGTACGAACAGGGCCCTACGAGCAGTACTTC. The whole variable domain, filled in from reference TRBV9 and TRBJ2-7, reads DSGVTQTPKHLITATGQRVTLRCSPRSGDLSVYWYQQSLDQGLQFLIQYYNGEERAKGNILERFSAQQFPDLHSELNLSSLELGDSALYFCASSVRTGPYEQYFGPGTRLTVT.

CDR3: CASSYSTGVAGYTF. As DNA, the CDR3 is TGTGCCAGCAGTTACTCGACGGGGGTGGCGGGCTACACCTTC. The rearrangement joins TRBV6-5 to TRBJ1-2, with TRBD1 as a possible D gene (5 bases). The ends were cut back, 0 bases at V and 8 bases at J, with 13 bases in the middle. Per germline, CDR1 MNHEY and CDR2 SVGAGI. The CDR3 totals 14 residues.

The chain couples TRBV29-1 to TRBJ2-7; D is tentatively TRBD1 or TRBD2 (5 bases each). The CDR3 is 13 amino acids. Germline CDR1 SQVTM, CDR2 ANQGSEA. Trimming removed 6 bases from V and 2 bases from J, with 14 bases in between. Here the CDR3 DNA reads TGCAGCGTGTCCGGGACGGTTCCCTACGAGCAGTACTTC. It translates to CSVSGTVPYEQYF.

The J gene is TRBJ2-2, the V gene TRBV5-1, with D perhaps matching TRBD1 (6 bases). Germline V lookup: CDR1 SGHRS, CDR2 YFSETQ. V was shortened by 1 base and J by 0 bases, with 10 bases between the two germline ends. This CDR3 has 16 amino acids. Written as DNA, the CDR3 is TGCGCCAGCAGCTTGAACAGGGTGGCGAACACCGGGGAGCTGTTTTTT. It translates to CASSLNRVANTGELFF.

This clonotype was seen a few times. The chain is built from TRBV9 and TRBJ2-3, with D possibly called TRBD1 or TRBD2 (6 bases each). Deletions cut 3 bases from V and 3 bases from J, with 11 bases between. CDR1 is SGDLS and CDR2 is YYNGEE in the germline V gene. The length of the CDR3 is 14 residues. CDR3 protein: CASSAGGGTDTQYF. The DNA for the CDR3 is TGTGCCAGCAGCGCCGGGGGCGGGACAGATACGCAGTATTTT.

In DNA, the CDR3 is TGTGCCAGTAGTAGCCGGACGGTTGAAGCTTTCTTT. Its translation: CASSSRTVEAFF. The chain couples TRBV19 to TRBJ1-1; D is uncertain. Germline lookup yields CDR1 LNHDA and CDR2 SQIVND (reference sequence). This CDR3 is 12 amino acids long. V dropped 4 bases and J dropped 7 bases, with 10 bases sitting between them.